This T cell receptor (beta chain) was identified during a study of T-cell memory formation after mild COVID-19. TCRdb processed the 5' RACE reads anew with MiXCR; each CDR3 protein has one entry. The profile shows more than 85,000 distinct CDR3 sequences, more than 9.5% of them singletons. The CDR3 sequence is 12 residues long. V lost 3 bases to trimming and J lost 5 bases, with 7 bases between them. Germline V gives CDR1 LGHNA, CDR2 YNFKEQ. The sample was PBMCs or a T cell subset sorted from them (not recorded which). This sequence originates from a man aged 18 to 29 who had mild COVID-19 (a few samples of this study predate the infection). Cell type and time point are not known. The chain is built from TRBV4-2 and TRBJ2-5; D unresolved. This CDR3 is CASSHPRETQYF. The CDR3 DNA is TGTGCCAGCAGCCACCCGCGCGAGACCCAGTACTTC.